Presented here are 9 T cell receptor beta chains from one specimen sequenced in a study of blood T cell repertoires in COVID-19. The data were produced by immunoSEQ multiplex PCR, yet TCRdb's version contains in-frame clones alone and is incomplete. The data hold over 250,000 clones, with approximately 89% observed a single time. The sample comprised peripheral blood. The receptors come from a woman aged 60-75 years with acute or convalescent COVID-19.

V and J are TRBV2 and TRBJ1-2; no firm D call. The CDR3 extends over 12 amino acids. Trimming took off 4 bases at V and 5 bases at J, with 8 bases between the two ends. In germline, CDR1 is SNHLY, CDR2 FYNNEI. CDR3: CASSGRVYGYTF. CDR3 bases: TGTGCCAGCAGTGGACGGGTTTATGGCTACACCTTC.

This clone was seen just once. The CDR3 here is CASSYKPRSGGEADTQYF. DNA of the CDR3: TGCGCCAGCAGCTATAAGCCGAGGAGCGGGGGCGAGGCAGATACGCAGTATTTT. J is TRBJ2-3 and V is TRBV5-1; TRBD2 agrees at 8 bases. The CDR3 is 18 residues long. The germline V gene has CDR1 SGHRS and CDR2 YFSETQ. The V segment lost 3 bases and the J segment 4 bases; nucleotides outside the gene matches: 16.

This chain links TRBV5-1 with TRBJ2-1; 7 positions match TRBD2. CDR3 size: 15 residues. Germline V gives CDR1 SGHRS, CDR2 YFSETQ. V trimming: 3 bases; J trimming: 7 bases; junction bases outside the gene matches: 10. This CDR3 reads CASSSTPGGGNEQFF. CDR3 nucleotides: TGCGCCAGCAGCTCAACCCCGGGGGGAGGGAATGAGCAGTTCTTC.

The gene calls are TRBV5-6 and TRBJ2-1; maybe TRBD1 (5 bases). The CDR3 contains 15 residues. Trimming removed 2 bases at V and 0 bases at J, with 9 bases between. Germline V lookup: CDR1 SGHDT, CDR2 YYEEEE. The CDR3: CASSLRQSSYNEQFF. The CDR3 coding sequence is TGTGCCAGCAGCTTACGACAGAGCTCCTACAATGAGCAGTTCTTC.

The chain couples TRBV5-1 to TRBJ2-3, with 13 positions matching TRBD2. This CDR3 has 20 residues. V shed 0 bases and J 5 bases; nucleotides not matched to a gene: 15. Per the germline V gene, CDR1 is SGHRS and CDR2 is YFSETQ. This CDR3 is CASSLATSGGAGFGLDTQYF. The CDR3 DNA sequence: TGCGCCAGCAGCTTGGCCACTAGCGGGGGGGCCGGGTTTGGGTTAGATACGCAGTATTTT. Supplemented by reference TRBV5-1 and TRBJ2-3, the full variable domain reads KAGVTQTPRYLIKTRGQQVTLSCSPISGHRSVSWYQQTPGQGLQFLFEYFSETQRNKGNFPGRFSGRQFSNSRSEMNVSTLELGDSALYLCASSLATSGGAGFGLDTQYFGPGTRLTVL.

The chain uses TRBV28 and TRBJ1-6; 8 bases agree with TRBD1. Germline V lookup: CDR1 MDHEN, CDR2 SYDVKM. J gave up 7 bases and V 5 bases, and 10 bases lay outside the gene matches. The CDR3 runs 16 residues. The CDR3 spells CASSLYQGAANSPLHF. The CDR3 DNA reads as TGTGCCAGCAGTCTATACCAGGGGGCGGCGAATTCACCCCTCCACTTT.

DNA of the CDR3: TGCGCCAGCAGCCAAGAATCAACCATGTCTGGGGGGAGCTCCTACAATGAGCAGTTCTTC. It is translated as CASSQESTMSGGSSYNEQFF. The V and J genes are TRBV4-3 and TRBJ2-1; a possible D gene is TRBD2 (6 bases). The CDR3 has 20 amino acids. Trimming removed 0 bases from V and 0 bases from J, with 21 bases in between. CDR1 LGHNA and CDR2 YSLEER come from the germline V gene.

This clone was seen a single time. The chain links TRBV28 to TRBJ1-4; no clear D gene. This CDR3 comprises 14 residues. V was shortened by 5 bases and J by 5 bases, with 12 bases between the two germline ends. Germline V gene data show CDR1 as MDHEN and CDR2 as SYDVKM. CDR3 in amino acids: CASSPQRANEKLFF. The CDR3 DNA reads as TGTGCCAGCAGTCCTCAGAGAGCGAATGAAAAACTGTTTTTT.

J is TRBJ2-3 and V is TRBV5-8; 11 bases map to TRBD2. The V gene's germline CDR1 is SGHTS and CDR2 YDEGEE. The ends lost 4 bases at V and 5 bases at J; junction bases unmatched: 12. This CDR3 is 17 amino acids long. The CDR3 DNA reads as TGTGCCAGCAGCCGCGAAACACTAGCGGGAGTCGTAGATACGCAGTATTTT. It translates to CASSRETLAGVVDTQYF.